The 5 T cell receptor beta chains below come from one sample, sequenced in a study of cytomegalovirus exposure and HLA in healthy donors. The primer mix had 60 Vbeta and 13 Jbeta primers. Data came from immunoSEQ multiplex PCR; TCRdb stores just in-frame clones and leaves some out. The sample has 200,000 to 250,000 clones; around 77% are singletons. The material sequenced was PBMCs. Receptors originate from a woman in her twenties or thirties in good health and CMV-seronegative.

The chain joins TRBV4-1 to TRBJ2-1; 12 bases match TRBD2. V gave up 3 bases and J gave up 7 bases; unmatched junction bases: 25. The CDR3 is 22 amino acids. Germline V gene lookup returns CDR1 MGHRA and CDR2 YSYEKL. The CDR3 reads CASSHPSRLAGERDLLINEQFF. CDR3 in DNA: TGCGCCAGCAGCCATCCTTCTAGACTAGCGGGAGAGCGGGATTTATTAATTAATGAGCAGTTCTTC.

The chain is built from TRBV28 and TRBJ2-1; 9 bases map to TRBD2. The length of the CDR3 is 15 residues. With 5 bases clipped from V and 2 bases from J, the junction kept 4 bases outside the gene matches. CDR1 is MDHEN and CDR2 is SYDVKM in the germline V gene. The CDR3 here is CASSGGGAAYNEQFF. CDR3 bases: TGTGCCAGCAGTGGCGGGGGGGCGGCCTACAATGAGCAGTTCTTC.

This rearrangement joins TRBV5-1 to TRBJ1-1, with a weak D call TRBD1 (5 bases). V was trimmed by 3 bases and J by 6 bases, leaving 18 bases between them. The germline CDR1 and CDR2 sequences are SGHRS and YFSETQ. This CDR3 is 15 amino acids long. The CDR3 sequence: CASSSLGGGNSEAFF. The CDR3 nucleotides are TGCGCCAGCAGCTCTCTTGGGGGGGGAAATTCTGAAGCTTTCTTT.

This clone was counted only a few times. The chain recombines TRBV4-1 with TRBJ1-5; D gene ambiguous. This CDR3 has 14 residues. The germline V gene has CDR1 MGHRA and CDR2 YSYEKL. Deletions cut 4 bases from V and 2 bases from J, with 9 bases between. In DNA, the CDR3 is TGCGCCAGCAGCCGGCCGGGTGGCAATCAGCCCCAGCATTTT. Translated: CASSRPGGNQPQHF.

The chain is built from TRBV6-5 and TRBJ1-6; D is unresolved. The germline gives CDR1 MNHEY, CDR2 SVGAGI. This CDR3 is 12 amino acids long. V was trimmed by 5 bases and J by 7 bases, leaving 6 bases between them. This CDR3 reads CASSLGNSPLHF. CDR3 bases: TGTGCCAGCAGTCTCGGGAATTCACCCCTCCACTTT.